This T cell receptor beta chain was sequenced in a study of beta chain features in type 1 diabetes. Study-level points and caveats: TCRB CDR3 length was moderately but significantly reduced in all four CD4+ subsets of Type 1 diabetes patients.

The length of the CDR3 is 13 residues. V was cut by 2 bases and J by 7 bases, with 9 bases left in between. The V gene's germline CDR1 is KGHSH and CDR2 LQKENI. As regards this clone: Its antigen is not known. This CDR3 is also generated by other DNA sequences in the sample.

The isolated RNA, all of it, was reverse transcribed, so expressed TCRB transcripts were what got sequenced. Only in-frame clones appear in the TCRdb table, and some are missing; sequencing was by immunoSEQ multiplex PCR. The table has about 340,000 clones, approximately 10% seen once. The chain employs TRBV18 and TRBJ2-1; D ambiguous. This TCR came from a man aged 25 to 45 with type 1 diabetes. Sequenced sample: central memory CD4+ T cells from blood. CDR3 DNA sequence: TGTGCCAGCTCACCAGGGCTAGATAATGAGCAGTTCTTC. Its protein is CASSPGLDNEQFF.